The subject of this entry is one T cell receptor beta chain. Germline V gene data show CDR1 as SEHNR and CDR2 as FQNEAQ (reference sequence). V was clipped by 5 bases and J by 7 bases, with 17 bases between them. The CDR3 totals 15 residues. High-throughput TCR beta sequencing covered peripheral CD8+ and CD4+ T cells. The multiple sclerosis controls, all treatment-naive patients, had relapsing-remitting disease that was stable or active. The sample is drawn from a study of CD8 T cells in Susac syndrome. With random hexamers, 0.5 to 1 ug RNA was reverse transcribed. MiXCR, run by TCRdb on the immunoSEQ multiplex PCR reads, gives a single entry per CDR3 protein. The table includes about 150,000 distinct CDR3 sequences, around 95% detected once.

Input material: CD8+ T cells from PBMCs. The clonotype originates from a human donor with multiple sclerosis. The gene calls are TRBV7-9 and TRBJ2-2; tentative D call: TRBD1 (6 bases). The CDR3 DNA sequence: TGTGCCAGCAGCGGGGACACCTATGGGGACGGGGAGCTGTTTTTT. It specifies CASSGDTYGDGELFF.